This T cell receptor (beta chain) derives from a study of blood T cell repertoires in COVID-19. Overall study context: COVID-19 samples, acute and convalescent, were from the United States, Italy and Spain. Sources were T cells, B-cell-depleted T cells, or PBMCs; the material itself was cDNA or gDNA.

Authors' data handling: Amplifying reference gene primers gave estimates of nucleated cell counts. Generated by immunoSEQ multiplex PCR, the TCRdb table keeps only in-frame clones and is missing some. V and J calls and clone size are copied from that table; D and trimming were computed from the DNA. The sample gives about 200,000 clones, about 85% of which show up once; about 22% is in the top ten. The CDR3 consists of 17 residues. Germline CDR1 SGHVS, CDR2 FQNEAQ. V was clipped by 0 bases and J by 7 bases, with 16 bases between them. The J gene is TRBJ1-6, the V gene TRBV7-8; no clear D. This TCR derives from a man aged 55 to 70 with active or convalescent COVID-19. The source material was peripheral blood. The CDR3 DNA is TGTGCCAGCAGCTTAGCGAGTTTAACTGCCGGGAATTCACCCCTCCACTTT. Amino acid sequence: CASSLASLTAGNSPLHF.